The rows below give T cell receptor beta chains drawn from one sample of a study of response to subunit inactivated influenza vaccine. MiXCR, applied by TCRdb to the RT-PCR reads, yields one record per CDR3 protein. The table has 450,000 to 600,000 distinct CDR3 sequences, about 7.6% seen once; the top ten hold over 10%. Material: PBMCs from blood, obtained about 24 months after vaccination. The receptors derive from a man aged 50-75 years who received an inactivated influenza vaccine. The CDR3 runs from the conserved cysteine through the conserved F or W. Each record gives: J gene, D gene, V gene, clone size, CDR3 protein, CDR3 DNA. D genes are given only for firm matches. Not every row has a clone size; where given, it reads once, few, many or a size class.

j_gene: TRBJ2-3
d_gene: -
v_gene: TRBV5-1
abundance: -
CDR3aa: CASSSGLMRTDTQYF
CDR3nt: TGCGCCAGCAGCTCTGGACTAATGAGGACAGATACGCAGTATTTT

j_gene: TRBJ2-3
d_gene: TRBD2
v_gene: TRBV20-1
abundance: many
CDR3aa: CSARAVVGLAGFTDTQYF
CDR3nt: TGCAGTGCTAGAGCTGTAGTAGGACTAGCGGGATTCACAGATACGCAGTATTTT

j_gene: TRBJ1-1
d_gene: -
v_gene: TRBV15
abundance: few
CDR3aa: CATSRDFAGRNTEAFF
CDR3nt: TGTGCCACCAGCAGAGATTTTGCTGGGAGGAACACTGAAGCTTTCTTT

j_gene: TRBJ1-4
d_gene: TRBD1
v_gene: TRBV28
abundance: -
CDR3aa: CASSILTGVPEKLFF
CDR3nt: TGTGCCAGCAGTATCCTCACAGGGGTCCCTGAAAAACTGTTTTTT

j_gene: TRBJ2-2
d_gene: TRBD2
v_gene: TRBV6-2/TRBV6-3
abundance: few
CDR3aa: CAGREGSNTGELFF
CDR3nt: TGTGCCGGAAGGGAGGGTTCTAACACCGGGGAGCTGTTTTTT

j_gene: TRBJ2-1
d_gene: TRBD2
v_gene: TRBV15
abundance: few
CDR3aa: CATSRGPSGSNEQFF
CDR3nt: TGTGCCACCAGCAGAGGTCCTAGCGGGAGTAATGAGCAGTTCTTC

j_gene: TRBJ2-2
d_gene: -
v_gene: TRBV4-2
abundance: few
CDR3aa: CASSQEKSRGSGELFF
CDR3nt: TGTGCCAGCAGCCAAGAGAAGTCTAGAGGGTCCGGGGAGCTGTTTTTT

j_gene: TRBJ2-3
d_gene: TRBD1
v_gene: TRBV11-2
abundance: few
CDR3aa: CASSERVTGGRTDTQYF
CDR3nt: TGTGCCAGCAGCGAACGGGTTACAGGGGGACGCACAGATACGCAGTATTTT

j_gene: TRBJ1-3
d_gene: -
v_gene: TRBV18
abundance: -
CDR3aa: CASARTLSGNTIYF
CDR3nt: TGTGCCAGCGCCAGGACGCTCTCTGGAAACACCATATATTTT

j_gene: TRBJ2-3
d_gene: -
v_gene: TRBV4-2
abundance: few
CDR3aa: CASSQGWITDTQYF
CDR3nt: TGTGCCAGCAGCCAGGGGTGGATCACAGATACGCAGTATTTT

j_gene: TRBJ2-7
d_gene: TRBD1
v_gene: TRBV5-1
abundance: many
CDR3aa: CASSFGTGLYEQYF
CDR3nt: TGCGCCAGCAGCTTCGGGACAGGTTTGTACGAGCAGTACTTC

j_gene: TRBJ2-4
d_gene: TRBD2
v_gene: TRBV5-1
abundance: many
CDR3aa: CASSWASGGASNIQYF
CDR3nt: TGCGCCAGCAGCTGGGCTAGCGGGGGGGCCTCAAACATTCAGTACTTC

j_gene: TRBJ2-7
d_gene: -
v_gene: TRBV7-2
abundance: many
CDR3aa: CASSFGVHEQYF
CDR3nt: TGTGCCAGCAGCTTTGGGGTTCACGAGCAGTACTTC

j_gene: TRBJ2-2
d_gene: -
v_gene: TRBV3-1
abundance: few
CDR3aa: CASSHARDRYTGELFF
CDR3nt: TGTGCCAGCAGCCATGCCCGGGACCGCTACACCGGGGAGCTGTTTTTT

j_gene: TRBJ1-5
d_gene: -
v_gene: TRBV7-2
abundance: -
CDR3aa: CASSFRPGDQPQHF
CDR3nt: TGTGCCAGCAGCTTCCGACCGGGGGACCAGCCCCAGCATTTT

j_gene: TRBJ1-2
d_gene: -
v_gene: TRBV10-3
abundance: -
CDR3aa: CAISESNTNGYTF
CDR3nt: TGTGCCATCAGTGAGTCTAATACTAATGGCTACACCTTC

j_gene: TRBJ1-4
d_gene: TRBD1
v_gene: TRBV12-3/TRBV12-4
abundance: few
CDR3aa: CASSPTGGGEKLFF
CDR3nt: TGTGCCAGCAGTCCCACAGGGGGAGGGGAAAAACTGTTTTTT

j_gene: TRBJ1-4
d_gene: TRBD1
v_gene: TRBV20-1
abundance: -
CDR3aa: CSAKAWDRGEKLFF
CDR3nt: TGCAGTGCTAAGGCCTGGGACAGGGGCGAAAAACTGTTTTTT

j_gene: TRBJ2-2
d_gene: -
v_gene: TRBV12-3/TRBV12-4
abundance: few
CDR3aa: CASSSRIFANTGELFF
CDR3nt: TGTGCCAGCAGTTCACGGATATTCGCGAACACCGGGGAGCTGTTTTTT

j_gene: TRBJ2-2
d_gene: -
v_gene: TRBV5-1
abundance: -
CDR3aa: CASSLEALNTGELFF
CDR3nt: TGCGCCAGCAGCTTGGAGGCTCTTAACACCGGGGAGCTGTTTTTT

j_gene: TRBJ2-2
d_gene: -
v_gene: TRBV7-3
abundance: many
CDR3aa: CASSLIGPGGELFF
CDR3nt: TGTGCCAGCAGCTTAATTGGGCCAGGGGGGGAGCTGTTTTTT

j_gene: TRBJ2-6
d_gene: -
v_gene: TRBV5-1
abundance: few
CDR3aa: CASSDSGFGGANVLTF
CDR3nt: TGCGCCAGCAGCGACTCAGGATTCGGGGGGGCCAACGTCCTGACTTTC

j_gene: TRBJ2-7
d_gene: TRBD2
v_gene: TRBV12-3/TRBV12-4
abundance: once
CDR3aa: CASSLSRLAGGSYEQYF
CDR3nt: TGTGCCAGCAGTTTAAGTCGGCTAGCGGGGGGCTCCTACGAGCAGTACTTC

j_gene: TRBJ2-7
d_gene: TRBD1
v_gene: TRBV12-3/TRBV12-4
abundance: -
CDR3aa: CASSRGQGREQYF
CDR3nt: TGTGCCAGCAGCCGAGGACAGGGAAGGGAGCAGTACTTC

j_gene: TRBJ2-3
d_gene: -
v_gene: TRBV11-2
abundance: -
CDR3aa: CASSLGFRGGGDTQYF
CDR3nt: TGTGCCAGCAGCTTAGGGTTTCGAGGGGGGGGAGATACGCAGTATTTT

j_gene: TRBJ1-2
d_gene: -
v_gene: TRBV7-2
abundance: -
CDR3aa: CASSLAPGVYGYTF
CDR3nt: TGTGCCAGCAGCCTAGCGCCAGGGGTCTATGGCTACACCTTC

j_gene: TRBJ2-7
d_gene: TRBD2
v_gene: TRBV10-3
abundance: many
CDR3aa: CAISELAGEYEQYF
CDR3nt: TGTGCCATCAGTGAGTTAGCGGGAGAGTACGAGCAGTACTTC

j_gene: TRBJ1-6
d_gene: -
v_gene: TRBV4-3
abundance: many
CDR3aa: CASSQGVGSNSPLHF
CDR3nt: TGCGCCAGCAGCCAAGGCGTGGGTTCTAATTCACCCCTCCACTTT

j_gene: TRBJ2-1
d_gene: TRBD1
v_gene: TRBV7-9
abundance: -
CDR3aa: CASSHGQGDEKFF
CDR3nt: TGTGCCAGCAGCCACGGACAGGGGGATGAAAAGTTCTTC

j_gene: TRBJ2-3
d_gene: TRBD1
v_gene: TRBV29-1
abundance: few
CDR3aa: CSEGTGWTDTQYF
CDR3nt: TGCAGCGAAGGGACAGGGTGGACAGATACGCAGTATTTT

j_gene: TRBJ1-6
d_gene: TRBD1
v_gene: TRBV2
abundance: -
CDR3aa: CASSDPRDREDNSPLHF
CDR3nt: TGTGCCAGCAGTGACCCCCGGGACAGGGAGGATAATTCACCCCTCCACTTT

j_gene: TRBJ2-5
d_gene: -
v_gene: TRBV12-3/TRBV12-4
abundance: -
CDR3aa: CASSFVGGGSETQYF
CDR3nt: TGTGCCAGCAGTTTCGTGGGAGGCGGGTCGGAGACCCAGTACTTC

j_gene: TRBJ2-2
d_gene: -
v_gene: TRBV5-1
abundance: -
CDR3aa: CASSLYSSGELFF
CDR3nt: TGCGCCAGCAGCTTGTACTCCTCCGGGGAGCTGTTTTTT

j_gene: TRBJ2-7
d_gene: TRBD2
v_gene: TRBV10-3
abundance: -
CDR3aa: CAISEGGWKLAGGPYEQYF
CDR3nt: TGTGCCATCAGTGAAGGTGGATGGAAACTAGCGGGAGGCCCCTACGAGCAGTACTTC

j_gene: TRBJ1-2
d_gene: -
v_gene: TRBV12-3/TRBV12-4
abundance: -
CDR3aa: CASSRQNAGYTF
CDR3nt: TGTGCCAGCAGCCGACAGAATGCTGGCTACACCTTC

j_gene: TRBJ2-7
d_gene: -
v_gene: TRBV12-3/TRBV12-4
abundance: -
CDR3aa: CASRSAGEQYF
CDR3nt: TGTGCCAGCAGGAGCGCGGGGGAGCAGTACTTC

j_gene: TRBJ1-5
d_gene: -
v_gene: TRBV5-1
abundance: many
CDR3aa: CASSLGQPNQPQHF
CDR3nt: TGCGCCAGCAGCTTGGGACAGCCCAATCAGCCCCAGCATTTT

j_gene: TRBJ1-5
d_gene: -
v_gene: TRBV6-2/TRBV6-3
abundance: many
CDR3aa: CASSYRGNQPQHF
CDR3nt: TGTGCCAGCAGTTACAGGGGCAATCAGCCCCAGCATTTT

j_gene: TRBJ1-1
d_gene: -
v_gene: TRBV29-1
abundance: many
CDR3aa: CSVVHPGNTEAFF
CDR3nt: TGCAGCGTTGTCCATCCGGGGAACACTGAAGCTTTCTTT

j_gene: TRBJ2-1
d_gene: -
v_gene: TRBV29-1
abundance: -
CDR3aa: CSVGLDSYNEQFF
CDR3nt: TGCAGCGTGGGACTGGACTCCTACAATGAGCAGTTCTTC

j_gene: TRBJ2-7
d_gene: -
v_gene: TRBV27
abundance: few
CDR3aa: CASSLAPQYEQYF
CDR3nt: TGTGCCAGCAGTTTAGCCCCACAATACGAGCAGTACTTC

j_gene: TRBJ2-1
d_gene: TRBD1
v_gene: TRBV7-9
abundance: few
CDR3aa: CASSSRTGGQSYNEQFF
CDR3nt: TGTGCCAGCAGCTCCCGGACAGGGGGGCAATCCTACAATGAGCAGTTCTTC

j_gene: TRBJ2-7
d_gene: -
v_gene: TRBV10-3
abundance: -
CDR3aa: CAISDVGKGSYEQYF
CDR3nt: TGTGCCATCAGTGATGTTGGGAAGGGGTCCTACGAGCAGTACTTC

j_gene: TRBJ1-2
d_gene: -
v_gene: TRBV24-1
abundance: many
CDR3aa: CATSDLGRTYGYTF
CDR3nt: TGTGCCACCAGTGATCTCGGACGGACCTATGGCTACACCTTC

j_gene: TRBJ2-7
d_gene: -
v_gene: TRBV3-1
abundance: many
CDR3aa: CASSQVRVNSYEQYF
CDR3nt: TGTGCCAGCAGCCAAGTCCGCGTGAACTCCTACGAGCAGTACTTC

j_gene: TRBJ2-1
d_gene: -
v_gene: TRBV24-1
abundance: many
CDR3aa: CATSDLPDRYPSYNEQFF
CDR3nt: TGTGCCACCAGTGATTTACCTGACAGGTACCCATCCTACAATGAGCAGTTCTTC

j_gene: TRBJ1-1
d_gene: TRBD1
v_gene: TRBV28
abundance: -
CDR3aa: CASRPGWDRVFTEAFF
CDR3nt: TGTGCCAGCAGACCTGGATGGGACAGGGTTTTTACTGAAGCTTTCTTT

j_gene: TRBJ2-7
d_gene: -
v_gene: TRBV7-2
abundance: few
CDR3aa: CASSPLIRYEQYF
CDR3nt: TGTGCCAGCAGCCCCTTGATTCGCTACGAGCAGTACTTC

j_gene: TRBJ1-3
d_gene: -
v_gene: TRBV12-3/TRBV12-4
abundance: many
CDR3aa: CASVLSSSGNTIYF
CDR3nt: TGTGCCAGCGTTCTCTCGAGCTCTGGAAACACCATATATTTT

j_gene: TRBJ2-7
d_gene: -
v_gene: TRBV3-1
abundance: -
CDR3aa: CASSQGQTISDEQYF
CDR3nt: TGTGCCAGCAGCCAAGGACAGACCATCTCCGACGAGCAGTACTTC

j_gene: TRBJ1-5
d_gene: -
v_gene: TRBV28
abundance: -
CDR3aa: CASSLYLSASNQPQHF
CDR3nt: TGTGCCAGCAGTTTATATCTATCTGCGAGCAATCAGCCCCAGCATTTT

j_gene: TRBJ2-5
d_gene: -
v_gene: TRBV7-3
abundance: -
CDR3aa: CASSLFGGTTQYF
CDR3nt: TGTGCCAGCAGCTTATTTGGCGGTACTACCCAGTACTTC

j_gene: TRBJ2-7
d_gene: TRBD2
v_gene: TRBV28
abundance: -
CDR3aa: CASSLSGGGSFEQYF
CDR3nt: TGTGCCAGCAGTTTATCGGGCGGGGGTTCATTCGAGCAGTACTTC

j_gene: TRBJ2-3
d_gene: -
v_gene: TRBV29-1
abundance: -
CDR3aa: CSVEVNSVGTDTQYF
CDR3nt: TGCAGCGTTGAAGTTAATAGCGTGGGCACAGATACGCAGTATTTT

j_gene: TRBJ2-1
d_gene: TRBD2
v_gene: TRBV20-1
abundance: many
CDR3aa: CSARDLAGGPGEQFF
CDR3nt: TGCAGTGCTAGAGATCTGGCGGGAGGGCCGGGTGAGCAGTTCTTC

j_gene: TRBJ2-6
d_gene: TRBD2
v_gene: TRBV24-1
abundance: -
CDR3aa: CATSESGSSSGANVLTF
CDR3nt: TGTGCCACCAGTGAAAGCGGGAGCAGCTCTGGGGCCAACGTCCTGACTTTC

j_gene: TRBJ2-2
d_gene: -
v_gene: TRBV7-2
abundance: -
CDR3aa: CASSPDYPVGELFF
CDR3nt: TGTGCCAGCAGCCCCGACTATCCAGTGGGGGAGCTGTTTTTT

j_gene: TRBJ2-5
d_gene: TRBD2
v_gene: TRBV4-3
abundance: few
CDR3aa: CASSQFSGGTETQYF
CDR3nt: TGCGCCAGCAGCCAATTTAGCGGGGGGACAGAGACCCAGTACTTC

j_gene: TRBJ2-1
d_gene: -
v_gene: TRBV15
abundance: few
CDR3aa: CATSRAFSEQFF
CDR3nt: TGTGCCACCAGCAGGGCCTTTAGTGAGCAGTTCTTC